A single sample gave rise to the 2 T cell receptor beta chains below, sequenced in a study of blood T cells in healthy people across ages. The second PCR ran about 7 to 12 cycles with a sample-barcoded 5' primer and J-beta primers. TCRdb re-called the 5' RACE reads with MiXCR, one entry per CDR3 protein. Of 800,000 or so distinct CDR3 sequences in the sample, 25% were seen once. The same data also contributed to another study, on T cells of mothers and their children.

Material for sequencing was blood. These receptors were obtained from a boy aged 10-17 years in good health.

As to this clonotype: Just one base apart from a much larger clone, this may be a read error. For the CDR3, the DNA is TGTGCCATCAGTGAGCACCAAGAGACCCAGTACTTC. Protein sequence: CAISEHQETQYF. The J gene is TRBJ2-5, the V gene TRBV10-3; D is ambiguous. Germline loops: CDR1 ENHRY, CDR2 SYGVKD. The CDR3 totals 12 residues. The ends were cut back, 2 bases at V and 0 bases at J, with 1 base in the middle.

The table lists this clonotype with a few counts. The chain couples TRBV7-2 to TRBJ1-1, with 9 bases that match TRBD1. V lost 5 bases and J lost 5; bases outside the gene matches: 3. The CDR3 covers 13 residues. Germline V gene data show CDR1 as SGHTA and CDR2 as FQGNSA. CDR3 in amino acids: CASSTGQGTEAFF. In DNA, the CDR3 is TGTGCCAGCAGCACGGGACAGGGTACTGAAGCTTTCTTT.